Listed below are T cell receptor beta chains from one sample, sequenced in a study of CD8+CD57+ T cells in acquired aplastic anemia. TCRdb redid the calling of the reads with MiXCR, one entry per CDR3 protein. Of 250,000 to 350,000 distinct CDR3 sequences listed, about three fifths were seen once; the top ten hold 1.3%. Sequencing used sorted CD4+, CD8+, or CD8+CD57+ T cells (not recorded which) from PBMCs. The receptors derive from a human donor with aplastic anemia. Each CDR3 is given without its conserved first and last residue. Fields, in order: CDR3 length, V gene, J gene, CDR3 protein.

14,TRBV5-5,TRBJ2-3,ASSSGTSGSAGTQY
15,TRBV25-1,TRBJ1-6,ASSELEGSSYNSPLH
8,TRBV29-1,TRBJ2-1,SARTNEQL
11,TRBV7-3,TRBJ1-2,ASSLRANYGYT
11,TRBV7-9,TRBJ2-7,ASSSHEGYEQY
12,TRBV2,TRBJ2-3,ASPRDRRTDTQY
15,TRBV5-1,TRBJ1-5,ASSQGQGARSNQPQH
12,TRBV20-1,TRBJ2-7,SARAGGRGYEQY
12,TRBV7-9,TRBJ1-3,TSSLLGSGDTIY
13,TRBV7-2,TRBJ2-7,ASSSLRDREYEQY
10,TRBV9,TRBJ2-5,ASSVVGDNQY
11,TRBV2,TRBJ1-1,ASSGQMDTEAF
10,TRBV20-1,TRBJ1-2,SATGALYGYT
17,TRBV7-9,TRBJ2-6,ASSLVVRGRGSGANVLT
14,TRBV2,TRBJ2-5,ASSEASGRALETQY
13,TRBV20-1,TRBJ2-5,SASLVGPPGETQY
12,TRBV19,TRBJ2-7,ASRRTGSSYEQY
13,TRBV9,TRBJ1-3,ASSVADFSGNTIY
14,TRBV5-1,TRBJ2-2,ASSLYGQGAPGELF
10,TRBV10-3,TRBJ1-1,AINRDNTEAF
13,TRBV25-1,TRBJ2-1,ASSATAGGPNEQF
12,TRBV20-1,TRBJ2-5,SARVLGAQETQY
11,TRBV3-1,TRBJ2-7,ASSQAASYEQY
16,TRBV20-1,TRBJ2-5,SVPEGASGAGMEETQY
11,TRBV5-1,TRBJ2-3,ASATASTDTQY
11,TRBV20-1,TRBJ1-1,SARGGMNTEAF
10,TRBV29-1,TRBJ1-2,SVGTAWDGYT
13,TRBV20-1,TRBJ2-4,SARDFQGRGDIQY
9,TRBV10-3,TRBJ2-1,APNIDNEQF
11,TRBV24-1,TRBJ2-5,ATSDWDQETQY
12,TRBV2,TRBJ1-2,ASSEDSSRLGYT
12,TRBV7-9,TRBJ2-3,ASSPAGGPDTQY
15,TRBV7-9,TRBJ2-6,ASSADQGAPGANVLT
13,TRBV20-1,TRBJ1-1,SAREGNRGQTEAF
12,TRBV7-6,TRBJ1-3,ASSPYDSGNTIY
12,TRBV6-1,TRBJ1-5,ASSPRTIQETQH
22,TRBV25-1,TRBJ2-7,APSHTSQYLCASGTGRPSYEQY
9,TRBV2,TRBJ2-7,ASSVSYERC
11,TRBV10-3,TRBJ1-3,AISVEGSNTIY
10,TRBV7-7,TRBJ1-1,ASSDGTGKAF
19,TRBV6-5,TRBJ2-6,ASSYALDARLGIEGANVLT
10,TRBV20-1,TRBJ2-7,SATEGDSGQY
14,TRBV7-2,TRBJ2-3,ASSLYPSGGSDTQY
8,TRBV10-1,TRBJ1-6,ASSPPPLH
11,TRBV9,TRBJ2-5,ASSVLDGETQY
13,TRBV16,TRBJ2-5,ASSQSAGGLETQY
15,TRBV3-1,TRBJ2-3,ASSQERTRSSTDTQY
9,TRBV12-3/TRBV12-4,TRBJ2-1,ASRAFGEQF
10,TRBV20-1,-,SGHSGSYEQF
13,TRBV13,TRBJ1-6,ASSSLRTGNSPLH
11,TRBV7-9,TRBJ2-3,ASSPLSPDTQY
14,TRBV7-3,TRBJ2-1,ASSSNRGNSYNEQF
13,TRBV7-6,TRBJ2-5,ASSSWTGAQETQY
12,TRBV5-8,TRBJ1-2,ASSFAAGGRGYT
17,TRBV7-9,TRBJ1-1,ASSSPGSGGFFRNTEAF
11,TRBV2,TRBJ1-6,ASSEAHGRPLH
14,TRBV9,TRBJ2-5,ASSVAGEGGGETQY
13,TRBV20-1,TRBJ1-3,SASSRTRSGNTIY
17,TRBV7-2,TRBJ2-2,ASSQGTSGRIMSTGELF
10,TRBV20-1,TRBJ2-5,SASRLGETQY